This T cell receptor beta chain was sequenced during a study of T-cell memory formation after mild COVID-19. TCR alpha and TCR beta cDNA libraries with sample barcodes and UMIs came from 5'RACE using constant-segment primers. TCRdb redid the calling of the 5' RACE reads with MiXCR, one entry per CDR3 protein. The repertoire consists of 200,000 or so distinct CDR3 sequences, with roughly 17% occurring once and the leading ten covering around 2%. A few counts support this clonotype. CDR1 and CDR2 from the germline V gene are SQVTM and ANQGSEA. Trimming cost V 0 bases and J 6 bases, with 17 bases left between them. This CDR3 has 15 residues.

The source material was PBMCs or a T cell subset sorted from them (not recorded which). The J gene is TRBJ1-1, the V gene TRBV29-1; D ambiguous. The source of this sequence is an adult woman who had mild COVID-19 (a few samples of this study predate the infection). Cell type and time point are not known. The DNA for the CDR3 is TGCAGCGTTGAAGATCAACGCGGCGGGAAGTCTGAAGCTTTCTTT. Its protein product is CSVEDQRGGKSEAFF.